Shown below are 17 T cell receptor beta chains from a single sample sequenced in a study of OX40 agonist ivuxolimab in advanced cancers. Assay used: immunoSEQ multiplex PCR; TCRdb lists only in-frame clones, some missing. Counted here are tens of thousands of clones, about 85% occurring once; the ten biggest clones make up under 4%. Sample: CD4+ or CD8+ T cells sorted from blood, taken in a trial of the OX40 agonist ivuxolimab. The receptors were gathered from an adult with an advanced solid tumor such as melanoma, head and neck, liver or kidney cancer.

This chain uses TRBV9 with TRBJ1-3; D gene uncertain. With 1 base removed from V and 2 bases from J, the gap between germline ends came to 10 bases. The length of the CDR3 is 15 residues. Per the germline V gene, CDR1 is SGDLS and CDR2 is YYNGEE. The CDR3 coding sequence is TGTGCCAGCAGCGTAAGTCTAGAGCCTGGAAACACCATATATTTT. It is translated as CASSVSLEPGNTIYF.

The chain couples TRBV5-1 to TRBJ2-2; D is undetermined. This CDR3 has 14 residues. Per germline, CDR1 SGHRS and CDR2 YFSETQ. Trimming took off 0 bases at V and 4 bases at J, with 7 bases between the two ends. Written as DNA, the CDR3 is TGCGCCAGCAGCTTGGTTAGGGTCACCGGGGAGCTGTTTTTT. Protein sequence: CASSLVRVTGELFF.

The rearrangement links TRBV11-3 to TRBJ2-1; D is undetermined. Looked up from germline, CDR1 is SGHNT and CDR2 is YENEEA. The V end lost 6 bases, the J end lost 2 bases, and 8 bases lay between the germline ends. The CDR3 has 13 amino acids. The CDR3 region has the DNA TGTGCCAGCAGGGAAATGCCCTACAATGAGCAGTTCTTC. Its translation is CASREMPYNEQFF.

The chain links TRBV10-3 to TRBJ1-4; D perhaps matches TRBD1 (5 bases). The V end was cut by 11 bases, the J end by 8 bases, with 21 bases between. Germline values: CDR1 ENHRY, CDR2 SYGVKD. There are 14 residues in the CDR3. The CDR3 loop is CAPRQLPSREKLFF. Here the CDR3 DNA reads TGTGCCCCGCGACAGTTGCCCTCCCGCGAAAAACTGTTTTTT.

The chain couples TRBV28 to TRBJ2-2; D call uncertain. V dropped 2 bases and J dropped 7 bases, with 8 bases sitting between them. CDR1 is MDHEN, CDR2 SYDVKM, per germline. The CDR3 spans 13 residues. The chain's CDR3 is CASSLSLVGELFF. CDR3 in DNA: TGTGCCAGCAGTTTAAGTCTAGTCGGGGAGCTGTTTTTT. Together with reference TRBV28 and TRBJ2-2, the CDR3 gives the full variable domain: DVKVTQSSRYLVKRTGEKVFLECVQDMDHENMFWYRQDPGLGLRLIYFSYDVKMKEKGDIPEGYSVSREKKERFSLILESASTNQTSMYLCASSLSLVGELFFGEGSRLTVL.

This rearrangement joins TRBV7-8 to TRBJ2-2, with D possibly matching TRBD2 (5 bases). The CDR3 has 16 amino acids. Germline assignment: CDR1 SGHVS and CDR2 FQNEAQ. V shed 2 bases and J shed 1 base, with 11 bases lying between them. In DNA, the CDR3 is TGTGCCAGCAGCTTAAGCCCCGCGGGGAACACCGGGGAGCTGTTTTTT. It codes for CASSLSPAGNTGELFF.

This sequence joins TRBV9 and TRBJ1-6; TRBD1 matches at 7 bases. Germline CDR1 reads SGDLS; CDR2 reads YYNGEE. This CDR3 contains 15 residues. J was trimmed by 9 bases and V by 3 bases; bases with no gene match: 9. CDR3: CASSARDSRSSPLHF. CDR3 bases: TGTGCCAGCAGCGCCCGGGACAGTCGATCTTCACCCCTCCACTTT. The whole variable domain, remainder taken from reference TRBV9 and TRBJ1-6, is DSGVTQTPKHLITATGQRVTLRCSPRSGDLSVYWYQQSLDQGLQFLIQYYNGEERAKGNILERFSAQQFPDLHSELNLSSLELGDSALYFCASSARDSRSSPLHFGNGTRLTVT.

The chain carries TRBV28 and TRBJ1-5, with D tentatively TRBD1 (6 bases). Trimming took off 7 bases at V and 6 bases at J, with 19 bases between the two ends. CDR3 length: 15 amino acids. Looked up from germline, CDR1 is MDHEN and CDR2 is SYDVKM. The CDR3 here is CASTSPGGTGQPQHF. In nucleotides, the CDR3 is TGTGCCAGCACCAGCCCGGGGGGCACGGGTCAGCCCCAGCATTTT.

The J gene is TRBJ2-3, the V gene TRBV5-1, with 8 nucleotides matching TRBD2. This CDR3 is 16 amino acids long. Losses at the gene ends were 2 bases for V and 1 base for J; bases not matched to a gene: 6. From germline, CDR1 is SGHRS and CDR2 YFSETQ. The CDR3 DNA reads as TGCGCCAGCAGCTTTCTACCGGGACTAGGCACAGATACGCAGTATTTT. Amino acids: CASSFLPGLGTDTQYF.

CDR3 DNA sequence: TGTGCCAGCAGCTCGGGACTAGGGAGCTCCTACAATGAGCAGTTCTTC. Amino acids: CASSSGLGSSYNEQFF. The V gene is TRBV5-4, the J gene TRBJ2-1; TRBD2 matches at 8 bases. Germline V gene lookup returns CDR1 SGHNT and CDR2 YYREEE (reference sequence). Trimming cost V 3 bases and J 0 bases; bases outside gene matches: 5. The length of the CDR3 is 16 residues.

The chain recombines TRBV6-1 with TRBJ1-4; the D gene is possibly TRBD1 (5 bases). CDR3 length: 17 residues. The germline CDR1 and CDR2 sequences are MNHNS and SASEGT. V shed 2 bases and J shed 8 bases, with 21 bases lying between them. The CDR3 DNA is TGTGCCAGCAGTGAATTCCACCGGGACCGCGTTGTCGAAAAACTGTTTTTT. It yields the protein CASSEFHRDRVVEKLFF.

In nucleotides, the CDR3 is TGTGCCAGCAGCCCCCCAGCGGGCCTCACCAATGAGCAGTTCTTC. Its protein product is CASSPPAGLTNEQFF. The gene calls are TRBV7-9 and TRBJ2-1, with a tentative D call TRBD2 (6 bases). V lost 5 bases and J 6 bases, leaving 17 bases between the germline ends. CDR1 is SEHNR, CDR2 FQNEAQ, per germline (reference sequence). CDR3 length: 15 residues.

This chain links TRBV7-9 with TRBJ2-2, with 8 bases that match TRBD2. V was pared by 8 bases and J by 0 bases, with 14 bases of the junction left unmatched. The CDR3 runs to 18 residues. CDR1 and CDR2 from the germline V gene are SEHNR and FQNEAQ (reference sequence). Written as DNA, the CDR3 is TGTGCCAGCCGGGGCGGGGGGAGAGCGGCAACGAACACCGGGGAGCTGTTTTTT. Its protein product is CASRGGGRAATNTGELFF.

The rearrangement links TRBV4-1 to TRBJ1-2; 8 nucleotides align to TRBD1. J gave up 4 bases and V 1 base, and 2 bases lay outside the gene matches. The CDR3 has 14 amino acids. The germline gives CDR1 MGHRA, CDR2 YSYEKL. The CDR3 loop is CASSQAGQAYGYTF. The DNA of the CDR3 is TGCGCCAGCAGCCAAGCGGGACAGGCCTATGGCTACACCTTC.

The rearrangement uses TRBV28 and TRBJ2-5; 7 bases fit TRBD1. The CDR3 sequence is 15 residues long. Germline values: CDR1 MDHEN, CDR2 SYDVKM. V dropped 6 bases and J dropped 2; count of bases not matched to a gene: 9. The CDR3 is CASSSGQPFQETQYF. Here the CDR3 DNA reads TGTGCCAGCAGCTCGGGACAGCCCTTTCAAGAGACCCAGTACTTC.

The CDR3 protein is CASSQGGRLAGRETQYF. The CDR3 DNA reads TGCGCCAGCAGCCAAGGGGGCCGGCTAGCGGGAAGGGAGACCCAGTACTTC. This chain uses TRBV4-1 with TRBJ2-5; 9 bases align to TRBD2. The V and J ends lost 1 base and 5 bases, in that order; junction bases with no gene match: 11. CDR3 length equals 17 residues. Germline CDR1 MGHRA, CDR2 YSYEKL.

The chain carries TRBV6-1 and TRBJ2-7; 8 bases are a match to TRBD1. CDR3 length: 13 residues. V gave up 5 bases and J gave up 7 bases; unmatched junction bases: 7. Germline V gene data show CDR1 as MNHNS and CDR2 as SASEGT. CDR3 sequence reads: CASSTDRETEQYF. For the CDR3, the DNA is TGTGCCAGCAGTACGGACAGGGAGACTGAGCAGTACTTC.